This T cell receptor beta chain came from a study of CD4 T cell repertoires in COVID-19. Whole-study context: CFSE-low cells expanded about nine days with IL-2, then restimulated with other coronavirus spikes. Study-wide results and caveats: Suggested intraclonal diversification: top SARS-CoV-2-reactive clonotypes appeared in two or three memory subsets.

This clone was detected many times. Its antigen is unidentified. CDR3 length equals 14 residues. Germline V gene lookup returns CDR1 SGHTA and CDR2 FQGNSA. V gave up 5 bases and J gave up 6 bases, with 14 bases separating them. Clones were read by immunoSEQ multiplex PCR, and TCRdb kept only the in-frame ones, dropping some. The sample records about 75,000 clones, about 80% being singletons. This chain uses TRBV7-2 with TRBJ1-5, with D perhaps TRBD1 (5 bases). The TCR comes from a human donor who had COVID-19. Specimen: CD4+ T cells from peripheral blood, collected after recovery from COVID-19. Written as DNA, the CDR3 is TGTGCCAGCAGCCTAGGCCGGGGCACTCAGCCCCAGCATTTT. This encodes CASSLGRGTQPQHF.